This T cell receptor beta chain comes out of a study of T cell responses to AZD1222 COVID-19 vaccine. Broader study findings: Receipt of two AZD1222 doses was followed by a rise in Spike-specific TCR breadth and depth. The study found vaccine-associated CD4 TCRs spanning spike, dominant at 160-218 and 743-854. At baseline, just a handful of AZD1222 recipients tested seropositive. Donors were chiefly white British, with a greater number of females, and clonal diversity was perhaps underestimated.

With V trimmed by 5 bases and J by 6 bases, 9 bases remained unmatched. The CDR3 covers 14 residues. Germline V gene data show CDR1 as SGHTA and CDR2 as FQGNSA. This clone came up once. Its antigen is not known. Generated by immunoSEQ multiplex PCR, the TCRdb table keeps only in-frame clones and is missing some. The data show 150,000 or so clones, 92% seen once. This clonotype originated in an adult in good health. This sample comprised peripheral blood, obtained on day 0 of AZD1222 vaccination. The chain couples TRBV7-2 to TRBJ1-1, with 7 nucleotides matching TRBD1. The CDR3, as DNA: TGTGCCAGCAGCCGTACGGGGACAGAACCTGAAGCTTTCTTT. Its protein is CASSRTGTEPEAFF.